The clone carrying this T cell receptor beta chain was seen many times. What it recognizes is unknown. Uncontrolled infection, other autoimmune disease, pregnancy and lactation each barred patients from inclusion. The blood was taken when hyperthyroidism was first diagnosed, before any ophthalmopathy symptoms showed up. Around 10 ml fresh peripheral blood yielded the PBMCs. Researchers amplified the TCR beta CDR3 regions from RNA transcripts. Initially, a first-round RT-PCR of the TCR CDR3 employed the HTBI primer set. TCRdb re-analysed the multiplex PCR reads in MiXCR, keeping a single row per CDR3 protein. The sample yields approximately 360,000 distinct CDR3 sequences, around 14% seen once. The V and J ends lost 2 bases and 6 bases respectively, with 14 bases between them. The CDR3 is 15 amino acids. Germline values: CDR1 DFQATT, CDR2 SNEGSKA (reference sequence). The record originates from a study of T cells in Graves' hyperthyroidism and ophthalmopathy. Study-level findings and limits: Blood shared most expanded thyroid clonotypes above 0.001.

The sequence was collected from a young woman with Graves' hyperthyroidism that later progressed to Graves' ophthalmopathy. Material: blood. The chain uses TRBV20-1 and TRBJ2-6; D possibly corresponds to TRBD1 (5 bases). This chain's CDR3 is CSARQGSSAANVLTF. CDR3 DNA: TGCAGTGCTAGACAGGGTTCCTCCGCGGCCAACGTCCTGACTTTC.